This T cell receptor (beta chain) came from a study of CD8+CD57+ T cells in acquired aplastic anemia. Previously, flow cytometry had revealed CD8+CD57+ cell expansion in the patients chosen for sequencing. According to the study, genomic DNA was the template for TCR beta VDJ and CDR3 profiling. TCRdb reprocessed the reads with MiXCR, giving one entry per CDR3 protein. The data show 150,000 to 200,000 distinct CDR3 sequences, with 40% to 55% seen just once and 0.85% to 1.2% held by the top ten. Sequenced: sorted CD4+, CD8+, or CD8+CD57+ T cells (not recorded which) from PBMCs. The TCR originated in a human donor with aplastic anemia.

The CDR3 region has the DNA TGTGCCAGCAGTTACGCCGGAACTAATGAAAAACTGTTTTTT. It specifies CASSYAGTNEKLFF. The chain joins TRBV6-5 to TRBJ1-4; D ambiguous. Germline V CDR1 and CDR2: MNHEY, SVGAGI. CDR3 size: 14 residues. The V and J ends lost 2 bases and 1 base respectively, with 5 bases between them.